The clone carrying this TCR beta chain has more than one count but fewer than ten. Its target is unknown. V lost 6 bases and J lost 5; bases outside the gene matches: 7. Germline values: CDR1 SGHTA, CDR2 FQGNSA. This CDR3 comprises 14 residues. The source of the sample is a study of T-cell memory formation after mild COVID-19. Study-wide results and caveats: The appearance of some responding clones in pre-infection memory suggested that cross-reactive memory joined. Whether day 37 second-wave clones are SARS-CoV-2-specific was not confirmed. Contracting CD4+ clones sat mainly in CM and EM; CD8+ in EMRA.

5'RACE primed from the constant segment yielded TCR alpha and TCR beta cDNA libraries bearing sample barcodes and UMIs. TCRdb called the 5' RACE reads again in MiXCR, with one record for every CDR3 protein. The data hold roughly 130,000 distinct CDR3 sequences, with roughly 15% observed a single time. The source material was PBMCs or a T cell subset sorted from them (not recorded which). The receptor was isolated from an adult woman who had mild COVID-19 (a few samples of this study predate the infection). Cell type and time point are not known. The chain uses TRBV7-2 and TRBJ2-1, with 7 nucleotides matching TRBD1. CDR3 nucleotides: TGTGCCAGCAGTTTAAACAGGGGCAACAATGAGCAGTTCTTC. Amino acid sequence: CASSLNRGNNEQFF.